This TCR beta chain was recorded in a study of response to subunit inactivated influenza vaccine. In TCRdb, the RT-PCR reads were re-called with MiXCR into one record per CDR3 protein. The sample holds more than 600,000 distinct CDR3 sequences; approximately 17% are singletons and the top ten take approximately 11%. Regarding the study as a whole: Authors suggested each seasonal influenza vaccination recruits few new T cells.

As for this clonotype: Its target is unknown.

The CDR3 is made up of 17 amino acids. CDR1 and CDR2 from the germline V gene are MDHEN and SYDVKM. V was pared by 2 bases and J by 0 bases, with 16 bases between. Specimen: PBMCs from blood, collected roughly 5 days after vaccination. This TCR was sampled from a man between 50 and 59 years old who received an inactivated influenza vaccine. The J gene is TRBJ2-5, the V gene TRBV28; unclear D gene. The CDR3 reads CASSLDRSSHYQETQYF. The CDR3 DNA is TGTGCCAGCAGTTTAGATAGGTCTAGTCATTACCAAGAGACCCAGTACTTC.